Listed here are 5 T cell receptor beta chains from one sample, sequenced in a study of early T cells in non-severe SARS-CoV-2 infection. Each CDR3 protein is one row after TCRdb ran MiXCR on the 5' RACE reads. The repertoire holds approximately 98,000 distinct CDR3 sequences, with about 12% as singletons. Material: whole blood. The receptors originated from an adult who was a healthcare worker with PCR-confirmed SARS-CoV-2 infection or an uninfected control (not recorded which).

Comment on this clonotype: The germline gene is not matched at one end of the junction; a read error may be the cause. The CDR3 bases are TGTGCCAGCAGCCCCGGACACTCACGCTACGAGCAGCACTTC. This encodes CASSPGHSRYEQHF. The gene calls are TRBV7-8 and TRBJ2-7, with D possibly TRBD1 on 5 matching bases. There are 14 residues in the CDR3. Germline V gene lookup returns CDR1 SGHVS and CDR2 FQNEAQ. The variable domain in full, completed from reference TRBV7-8 and TRBJ2-7, reads GAGVSQSPRYKVAKRGQDVALRCDPISGHVSLFWYQQALGQGPEFLTYFQNEAQLDKSGLPSDRFFAERPEGSVSTLKIQRTQQEDSAVYLCASSPGHSRYEQHFGPGTRLTVT.

V usage is TRBV20-1 and J usage is TRBJ2-7; D is unresolved. V was trimmed by 3 bases and J by 5 bases, leaving 11 bases between them. CDR3 size: 12 residues. The germline V gene encodes CDR1 DFQATT and CDR2 SNEGSKA (reference sequence). The CDR3 region is CSASPTWDEQYF. CDR3 nucleotides: TGCAGTGCTAGCCCCACTTGGGACGAGCAGTACTTC.

In this sample, this clonotype turned up a few times. The rearrangement uses TRBV10-2 and TRBJ1-6; TRBD1 is a possible D gene (6 bases). V was clipped by 2 bases and J by 5 bases, with 16 bases between them. CDR1 WSHSY and CDR2 SAAADI come from the germline V gene. This CDR3 contains 17 residues. DNA for the CDR3: TGCGCCAGCAGTGAGCCGTCTTGGGGGGCAAATAATTCACCCCTCCACTTT. Amino acids: CASSEPSWGANNSPLHF.

The table lists this clonotype with many counts. The J gene is TRBJ2-3, the V gene TRBV19, with 10 bases lining up with TRBD2. With 6 bases clipped from V and 0 bases from J, the junction kept 6 bases outside the gene matches. CDR3 size: 16 residues. Germline values: CDR1 LNHDA, CDR2 SQIVND (reference sequence). The DNA for the CDR3 is TGTGCCAGTAGCCGAGGACTAGCGGCTAGCACAGATACGCAGTATTTT. It yields the protein CASSRGLAASTDTQYF.

This sequence joins TRBV18 and TRBJ1-1; no clear D gene. Germline assignment: CDR1 KGHSH and CDR2 LQKENI. The CDR3 runs to 13 residues. V shed 3 bases and J shed 1 base, with 6 bases lying between them. CDR3 nucleotide sequence: TGTGCCAGCTCACCGGGAGGGAACACTGAAGCTTTCTTT. As protein: CASSPGGNTEAFF. Based on the CDR3 plus reference TRBV18 and TRBJ1-1, the full variable domain is NAGVMQNPRHLVRRRGQEARLRCSPMKGHSHVYWYRQLPEEGLKFMVYLQKENIIDESGMPKERFSAEFPKEGPSILRIQQVVRGDSAAYFCASSPGGNTEAFFGQGTRLTVV.